The 23 T cell receptor beta chains in this list originate from one sample, sequenced in a study of shared clonotypes between healthy human individuals. Libraries were prepared by immunoSEQ multiplex PCR; TCRdb keeps only in-frame clonotypes and omits some of them. The sample lists hundreds of thousands of clones, 73% occurring once. The sample was memory CD4+ T cells sorted from blood. The sample's subset: CD45RA-negative fraction. Every receptor here comes from a woman under 40 in good health.

V usage is TRBV29-1 and J usage is TRBJ1-4; TRBD1 is a possible D gene (5 bases). Trimming stripped 7 bases from V and 3 bases from J, with 9 bases between. Germline lookup yields CDR1 SQVTM and CDR2 ANQGSEA. The length of the CDR3 is 12 residues. The DNA of the CDR3 is TGCAGCGCCCGGGACGCTAATGAAAAACTGTTTTTT. It specifies CSARDANEKLFF. Full variable domain (missing parts from reference TRBV29-1 and TRBJ1-4): SAVISQKPSRDICQRGTSLTIQCQVDSQVTMMFWYRQQPGQSLTLIATANQGSEATYESGFVIDKFPISRPNLTFSTLTVSNMSPEDSSIYLCSARDANEKLFFGSGTQLSVL.

The chain joins TRBV27 to TRBJ1-2; D ambiguous. Germline values: CDR1 MNHEY, CDR2 SMNVEV (reference sequence). The V end was cut by 6 bases, the J end by 8 bases, with 16 bases between. This CDR3 has 13 amino acids. CDR3 sequence reads: CASRLDGNRGYTF. DNA for the CDR3: TGTGCCAGCAGATTGGACGGCAATAGAGGCTACACCTTC.

The genes are TRBV7-2 and TRBJ2-1; D may match TRBD1 or TRBD2 (5 bases each). With 9 bases removed from V and 4 bases from J, the gap between germline ends came to 22 bases. The CDR3 loop spans 16 amino acids. Germline lookup yields CDR1 SGHTA and CDR2 FQGNSA. The CDR3 coding sequence is TGTGCCAGTAGCGCAACCGGGGCAGAAGCTTACAATGAGCAGTTCTTC. Translating gives CASSATGAEAYNEQFF.

The V and J genes are TRBV7-9 and TRBJ1-2; tentatively, D is TRBD1 (5 bases). Looked up from germline, CDR1 is SEHNR and CDR2 is FQNEAQ (reference sequence). There are 13 residues in the CDR3. The V gene lost 1 base and the J gene lost 4 bases, with 7 bases spanning the gap. CDR3 coding DNA: TGTGCCAGCAGCTTAGACAGGATCTATGGCTACACCTTC. Its translation: CASSLDRIYGYTF.

The chain is built from TRBV10-2 and TRBJ2-7, with TRBD1 as a possible D gene (5 bases). Trimming cost V 4 bases and J 3 bases, with 7 bases left between them. In germline, CDR1 is WSHSY, CDR2 SAAADI. CDR3 length: 12 residues. CDR3 region: CASSGQGYEQYF. The CDR3 DNA reads TGCGCCAGCAGTGGCCAGGGCTACGAGCAGTACTTC.

V and J are TRBV11-2 and TRBJ2-3; D remains ambiguous. The germline V and J ends were trimmed by 5 bases and 9 bases, with 12 bases remaining between them. The CDR3 has 12 amino acids. In germline, CDR1 is SGHAT, CDR2 FQNNGV. The CDR3 DNA follows: TGTGCCAGCAGCCCTTATGCCGACACGCAGTATTTT. Its protein product is CASSPYADTQYF.

This clone has only a few counts. The chain recombines TRBV5-4 with TRBJ1-2; D might be TRBD1 (5 bases). This CDR3 has 13 residues. Per the germline V gene, CDR1 is SGHNT and CDR2 is YYREEE (reference sequence). The V end was cut by 4 bases, the J end by 4 bases, with 11 bases between. This CDR3 reads CASSTDKTYGYTF. CDR3 sequence (DNA): TGTGCCAGCAGCACGGACAAAACCTATGGCTACACCTTC.

This sequence joins TRBV29-1 and TRBJ1-1; D unclear. V shed 7 bases and J shed 4 bases, with 7 bases lying between them. CDR1 is SQVTM and CDR2 is ANQGSEA in the germline V gene. The CDR3 runs 10 residues. The CDR3 spells CSAVGTEAFF. DNA of the CDR3: TGCAGCGCCGTCGGCACTGAAGCTTTCTTT.

This clone was found a few times. The genes are TRBV4-1 and TRBJ1-5; unclear D gene. Trimming pared 1 base from V and 4 bases from J, leaving 11 bases between. Germline CDR1 and CDR2: MGHRA and YSYEKL. The CDR3 runs 15 residues. The CDR3, as DNA: TGCGCCAGCAGCCAAGTTAGGCAGCAAAATCAGCCCCAGCATTTT. It yields the protein CASSQVRQQNQPQHF.

V usage is TRBV28 and J usage is TRBJ1-4; 8 bases are shared with TRBD1. This CDR3 contains 15 residues. CDR1 is MDHEN and CDR2 is SYDVKM in the germline V gene. The J segment lost 6 bases and the V segment lost 5 bases, leaving 8 bases of the junction unmatched. The CDR3 reads CASSLDRGWDEKLFF. The CDR3, as DNA: TGTGCCAGCAGTCTCGACAGGGGTTGGGATGAAAAACTGTTTTTT. Supplemented by reference TRBV28 and TRBJ1-4, the full variable domain reads DVKVTQSSRYLVKRTGEKVFLECVQDMDHENMFWYRQDPGLGLRLIYFSYDVKMKEKGDIPEGYSVSREKKERFSLILESASTNQTSMYLCASSLDRGWDEKLFFGSGTQLSVL.

CDR3 coding DNA: TGTGCCAGCAGTGAAGGTGTGAGGCTAGCTGAAGCTTTCTTT. Residues: CASSEGVRLAEAFF. The chain combines TRBV6-1 with TRBJ1-1, with D unclear. With 1 base removed from V and 6 bases from J, the gap between germline ends came to 12 bases. This CDR3 spans 14 amino acids. In germline, CDR1 is MNHNS, CDR2 SASEGT.

Regarding this clone: A much larger clonotype is one base distant, so this may be a read error. The chain joins TRBV9 to TRBJ2-3, with D perhaps TRBD1 or TRBD2 (5 bases each). This CDR3 spans 16 amino acids. The V gene's germline CDR1 is SGDLS and CDR2 YYNGEE. For the CDR3, the DNA is TGTGCCAGCAGTCTAGGGACCCGGGGTGGTACAGGTACGCAGTATTTT. Translating gives CASSLGTRGGTGTQYF.

V usage is TRBV25-1 and J usage is TRBJ2-5, with D perhaps matching TRBD2 (5 bases). CDR1 MGHDK and CDR2 SYGVNS come from the germline V gene. The CDR3 totals 14 residues. Trimming took 1 base from V and 3 from J, leaving 9 bases between them. DNA of the CDR3: TGTGCCAGCAGTGAATCCGCTAGCAAAGAGACCCAGTACTTC. As protein: CASSESASKETQYF.

The CDR3 is CASSFFFGTEAFF. Here the CDR3 DNA reads TGTGCCAGCAGTTTTTTTTTCGGTACTGAAGCTTTCTTT. The chain uses TRBV28 and TRBJ1-1; D is unresolved. The CDR3 spans 13 residues. Germline V gene sequence: CDR1 MDHEN, CDR2 SYDVKM. V was shortened by 3 bases and J by 5 bases, with 10 bases between the two germline ends.

As regards this clone: This sample also contains other DNA sequences that code for the same CDR3. The chain has TRBV6-5 and TRBJ2-7, with 10 nucleotides matching TRBD1. The CDR3 has 14 residues. V lost 2 bases, J lost 2 bases, and 0 bases stayed unmatched. Germline V gene data show CDR1 as MNHEY and CDR2 as SVGAGI. CDR3 sequence: CASSYGQGAYEQYF. The CDR3 nucleotides read TGTGCCAGCAGTTACGGACAGGGGGCCTACGAGCAGTACTTC.

The V call is TRBV19, the J call TRBJ2-1; tentative D call: TRBD2 (6 bases). The CDR3 has 12 amino acids. Trimming left V 8 bases short and J 7 bases short, with 12 bases between. Germline V gene sequence: CDR1 LNHDA, CDR2 SQIVND (reference sequence). DNA for the CDR3: TGTGCCAGTGGGGAGGACTGGAATGAGCAGTTCTTC. This translates into CASGEDWNEQFF.

The rearrangement links TRBV7-9 to TRBJ2-3, with 9 bases identical to TRBD1. The J segment lost 4 bases and the V segment lost 5 bases, leaving 10 bases of the junction unmatched. Per the germline V gene, CDR1 is SEHNR and CDR2 is FQNEAQ (reference sequence). The CDR3 is made up of 16 amino acids. The CDR3 loop reads CASSLSGQGWADTQYF. CDR3 coding DNA: TGTGCCAGCAGCCTCTCCGGACAGGGGTGGGCAGATACGCAGTATTTT.

This chain links TRBV28 with TRBJ2-1; D is uncertain. V dropped 6 bases and J dropped 0 bases, with 15 bases sitting between them. This CDR3 has 16 residues. Looked up from germline, CDR1 is MDHEN and CDR2 is SYDVKM. The CDR3: CASRPQDPASYNEQFF. CDR3 sequence (DNA): TGTGCCAGCAGGCCACAAGACCCAGCCTCCTACAATGAGCAGTTCTTC.

The chain uses TRBV4-1 and TRBJ1-5, with D perhaps TRBD1 (5 bases). Deletions cut 5 bases from V and 5 bases from J, with 25 bases between. The germline V gene has CDR1 MGHRA and CDR2 YSYEKL. This CDR3 comprises 18 residues. The chain's CDR3 is CASSAPLTGTRADQPQHF. For the CDR3, the DNA is TGCGCCAGCAGCGCCCCTCTCACCGGGACGCGGGCCGATCAGCCCCAGCATTTT.

The chain carries TRBV18 and TRBJ1-2; 8 bases are shared with TRBD1. Germline values: CDR1 KGHSH, CDR2 LQKENI. The V and J ends lost 3 bases and 0 bases, in that order; junction bases with no gene match: 6. This CDR3 spans 16 amino acids. The chain's CDR3 is CASSPSRQGTNYGYTF. The CDR3 nucleotides are TGTGCCAGCTCACCGTCGAGACAGGGGACTAACTATGGCTACACCTTC.

The chain links TRBV5-5 to TRBJ1-4; no clear D. CDR3 length: 12 residues. Germline V gives CDR1 SGHKS, CDR2 YYEKEE (reference sequence). Trimming pared 1 base from V and 8 bases from J, leaving 6 bases between. The CDR3 DNA is TGTGCCAGCAGCTTGTGGGAGGAAAAACTGTTTTTT. It translates to CASSLWEEKLFF. Looking up the rest from reference TRBV5-5 and TRBJ1-4 gives the full variable domain: DAGVTQSPTHLIKTRGQQVTLRCSPISGHKSVSWYQQVLGQGPQFIFQYYEKEERGRGNFPDRFSARQFPNYSSELNVNALLLGDSALYLCASSLWEEKLFFGSGTQLSVL.

The chain joins TRBV30 to TRBJ2-3; 7 bases are shared with TRBD2. Germline trimming cut 8 bases from V and 2 bases from J; bases unmatched to any gene: 4. The CDR3 runs to 12 residues. Germline CDR1 reads GTSNPN; CDR2 reads SVGIG (reference sequence). The CDR3 DNA is TGTGCCGGGGAGGGGTACACAGATACGCAGTATTTT. Its translation: CAGEGYTDTQYF.

The chain joins TRBV7-3 to TRBJ2-1; TRBD2 aligns across 10 bases. V shed 3 bases and J 7 bases; nucleotides not matched to a gene: 15. CDR3 size: 18 residues. Germline V gene lookup returns CDR1 SGHTA and CDR2 FQGTGA. This CDR3 reads CASSFQGASGRAMNEQFF. The CDR3 DNA sequence: TGTGCCAGCAGCTTTCAAGGAGCGAGCGGGAGGGCAATGAATGAGCAGTTCTTC.